These 10 T cell receptor beta chains were all obtained from the same sample, sequenced in a study of CD4 and CD8 cells across lung adenocarcinoma regions listed by TCRdb under 2018. Library preparation used PCR. Sequencing instrument: HiSeq X Ten. Using fastp at Q25 and MiXCR, TCRdb reprocessed the public reads and kept productive beta chains. Each CDR3 protein appears once, grouped with its most common genes and DNA. For this sample the table gives about 12,000 distinct CDR3 sequences, of which roughly 43% were detected only once. The ten largest make up roughly 27% of the sample. The sequenced sample consisted of CD8+ T cells from the margin of a lung tumor. According to the study, the label for this sample's cell subset or site signals: tumor margin region. The receptors here all came from a female donor with lung adenocarcinoma. The CD4 and CD8 labels of this study may be unreliable.

The CDR3 DNA sequence: TGCGCCAGCAGTGAGACAGGGACCTATGGCTACACCTTC. Translation gives CASSETGTYGYTF. The rearrangement joins TRBV10-2 to TRBJ1-2, with D perhaps matching TRBD1 (6 bases). V was pared by 2 bases and J by 4 bases, with 8 bases between. Germline lookup yields CDR1 WSHSY and CDR2 SAAADI. The CDR3 spans 13 residues.

This sequence joins TRBV6-1 and TRBJ1-2; no clear D. Germline lookup yields CDR1 MNHNS and CDR2 SASEGT. The CDR3 consists of 8 residues. The CDR3 is CASYGYTF. In DNA, the CDR3 is TGTGCTAGCTATGGCTACACCTTC.

Turning to this clonotype: A much larger clone lies a single base off, so this may be a read error. The rearrangement links TRBV6-1 to TRBJ1-2; D unresolved. The CDR3 covers 14 residues. Trimming took 3 bases from V and 8 from J, leaving 16 bases between them. Per germline, CDR1 MNHNS and CDR2 SASEGT. CDR3 bases: TGTGCCAGCAGTGAGGGCTACCTCGAACGGGGCTACACCTTC. This sequence encodes CASSEGYLERGYTF.

The chain has TRBV6-1 and TRBJ2-2; the match to TRBD2 covers 15 bases. The end of the DNA fits TRBJ2-3 better, so the J call may be wrong. From germline, CDR1 is MNHNS and CDR2 SASEGT. This CDR3 has 17 residues. CDR3 nucleotide sequence: TGTGCCAGCAGTCGAGGACTAGCGGGGGGGAACACCGATACGCAGTATTTT. The encoded protein is CASSRGLAGGNTDTQYF.

This clonotype has only a few counts. The chain recombines TRBV6-5 with TRBJ2-1, with D tentatively TRBD2 (7 bases). The CDR3 runs to 15 residues. Per germline, CDR1 MNHEY and CDR2 SVGAGI. The ends were cut back, 2 bases at V and 5 bases at J, with 13 bases in the middle. CDR3 sequence (DNA): TGTGCCAGCAGTTACGCCGGGGGGCCCCACAATGAGCAGTTCTTC. Translation: CASSYAGGPHNEQFF.

In this sample, this clonotype turned up a few times. V is TRBV4-1 and J is TRBJ1-2, with 7 bases fitting TRBD1. V lost 0 bases and J lost 5; bases outside the gene matches: 9. The CDR3 runs 16 residues. The V gene's germline CDR1 is MGHRA and CDR2 YSYEKL. CDR3 bases: TGCGCCAGCAGCCAAGATAGGCCCGAGGGGGCATATGGCTACACCTTC. It encodes CASSQDRPEGAYGYTF.

There are a few counts of this clonotype. The rearrangement joins TRBV4-2 to TRBJ2-6; D perhaps matches TRBD1 (6 bases). The CDR3 contains 16 residues. The ends were cut back, 0 bases at V and 0 bases at J, with 6 bases in the middle. The V gene's germline CDR1 is LGHNA and CDR2 YNFKEQ. CDR3 nucleotide sequence: TGTGCCAGCAGCCAAGACAGGGGCTCTGGGGCCAACGTCCTGACTTTC. Translation gives CASSQDRGSGANVLTF.

This chain uses TRBV9 with TRBJ2-3, with TRBD2 as a possible D gene (6 bases). The ends were cut back, 0 bases at V and 3 bases at J, with 14 bases in the middle. The V gene's germline CDR1 is SGDLS and CDR2 YYNGEE. This CDR3 has 16 amino acids. This CDR3 is CASSVGTGVATDTQYF. In DNA form, the CDR3 reads TGTGCCAGCAGCGTAGGAACGGGGGTAGCGACAGATACGCAGTATTTT.

This clonotype was seen a handful of times. The chain couples TRBV9 to TRBJ2-2; TRBD1 matches 8 bases. CDR3 size: 14 residues. Germline assignment: CDR1 SGDLS and CDR2 YYNGEE. V lost 4 bases, J lost 8 bases, and 7 bases stayed unmatched. The chain's CDR3 is CASSPGQERGELFF. CDR3 DNA sequence: TGTGCCAGCAGCCCGGGACAGGAACGGGGGGAGCTGTTTTTT.

To note about this clonotype: Here the CDR3 omits its conserved ending phenylalanine or tryptophan, so a read error is the likely source. The V call is TRBV6-1, the J call TRBJ2-7, with TRBD2 matching over 11 bases. CDR3 length: 21 residues. In germline, CDR1 is MNHNS, CDR2 SASEGT. V shed 2 bases, J shed 1 base, and the junction held 19 bases outside the gene matches. The CDR3 bases are TGTGCCAGCAGTGAAAGGGCGGATAGGGGGGTAGCGGGAGGGCGGTCCTACGAGCAGTACTTA. Translating it yields CASSERADRGVAGGRSYEQYL.